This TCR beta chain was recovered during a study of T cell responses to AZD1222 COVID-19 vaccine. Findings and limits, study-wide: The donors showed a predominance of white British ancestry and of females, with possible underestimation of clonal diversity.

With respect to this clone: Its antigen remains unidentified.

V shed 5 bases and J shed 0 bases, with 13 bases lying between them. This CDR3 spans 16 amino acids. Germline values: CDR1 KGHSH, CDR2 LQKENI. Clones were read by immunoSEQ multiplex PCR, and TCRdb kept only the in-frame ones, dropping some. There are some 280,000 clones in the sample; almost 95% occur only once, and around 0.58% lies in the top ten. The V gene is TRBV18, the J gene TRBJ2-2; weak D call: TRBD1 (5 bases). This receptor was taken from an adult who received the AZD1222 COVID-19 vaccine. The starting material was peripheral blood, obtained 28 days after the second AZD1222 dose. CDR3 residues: CASSSRSGSNTGELFF. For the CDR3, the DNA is TGTGCCAGCTCAAGTCGTTCAGGGTCGAACACCGGGGAGCTGTTTTTT.